This T cell receptor beta chain was obtained from a study of OX40 agonist ivuxolimab in advanced cancers. Study overall: Administration of intravenous ivuxolimab to patients occurred every 2 weeks at 0.01 to 10 mg/kg.

With regard to this clone: What it binds is unknown.

The trim removed 1 base at V and 3 bases at J, leaving 6 bases unmatched. Germline-derived CDR1 and CDR2 are SGHVS and FNYEAQ. This CDR3 region has 17 residues. TCRdb's copy holds only in-frame clones and misses some; the assay was immunoSEQ multiplex PCR. Among 20,000 or so clones, over 75% were seen once, and the ten largest hold just under 30%. Study results and limitations: Blood T cells, both CD4+ and CD8+, expanded clonally by week 6 at 0.1 to 3.0 mg/kg.

The source of this sequence is an adult with an advanced solid tumor such as melanoma, head and neck, liver or kidney cancer. The J gene is TRBJ2-3, the V gene TRBV7-6; 11 nucleotides align to TRBD2. Source: CD4+ or CD8+ T cells sorted from blood, taken in a trial of the OX40 agonist ivuxolimab. The CDR3 DNA reads TGTGCCAGCAGCTTAGACCCCCCTAGCGGGAGGACAGATACGCAGTATTTT. Its protein is CASSLDPPSGRTDTQYF.